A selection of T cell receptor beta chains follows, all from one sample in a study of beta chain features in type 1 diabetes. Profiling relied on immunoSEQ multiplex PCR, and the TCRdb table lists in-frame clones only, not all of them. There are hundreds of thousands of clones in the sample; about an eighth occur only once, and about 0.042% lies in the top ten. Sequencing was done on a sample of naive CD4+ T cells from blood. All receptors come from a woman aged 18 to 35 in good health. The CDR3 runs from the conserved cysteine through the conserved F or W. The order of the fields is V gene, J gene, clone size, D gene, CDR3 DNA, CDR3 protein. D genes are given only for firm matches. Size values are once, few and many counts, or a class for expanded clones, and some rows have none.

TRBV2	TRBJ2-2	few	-	TGTGCCAGCACCGCGACCGGGGAGCTGTTTTTT	CASTATGELFF
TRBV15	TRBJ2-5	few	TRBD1	TGTGCCACCACCGGACAGGTGGAGACCCAGTACTTC	CATTGQVETQYF
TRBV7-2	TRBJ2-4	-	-	TGTGCCAGCAGCCTACATCGAGCCAAAAACATTCAGTACTTC	CASSLHRAKNIQYF
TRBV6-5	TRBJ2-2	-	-	TGTGCCAGCAGTTACGGGGCGGACGGGGAGCTGTTTTTT	CASSYGADGELFF
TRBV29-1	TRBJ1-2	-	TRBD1	TGCAGCGTTGAGGAACAGGGGTCCCTTGGCTACACCTTC	CSVEEQGSLGYTF
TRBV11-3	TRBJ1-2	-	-	TGTGCCAGCAGCCCCAGGGGACGTGCTGGCTACACCTTC	CASSPRGRAGYTF
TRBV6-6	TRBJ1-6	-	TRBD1	TGTGCCAGCAGTAGAACCATACAGGGGAATTCACCCCTCCACTTT	CASSRTIQGNSPLHF
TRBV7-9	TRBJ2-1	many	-	TGTGCCAGCAGCTTAGGAGACGTCTACAATGAGCAGTTCTTC	CASSLGDVYNEQFF
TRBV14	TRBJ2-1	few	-	TGTGCCAGCAGCCCACTCGGCAGGACAACCTACAATGAGCAGTTCTTC	CASSPLGRTTYNEQFF
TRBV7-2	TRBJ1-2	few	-	TGTGCCAGCAGCTTAATCTTAGGGAACTATGGCTACACCTTC	CASSLILGNYGYTF
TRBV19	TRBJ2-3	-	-	TGTGCCAGTGGACCCGGAGGCCTCACAGATACGCAGTATTTT	CASGPGGLTDTQYF
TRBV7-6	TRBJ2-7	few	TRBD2	TGTGCCAGCAGCTTATTTGGTAGCGGGAGTAAGGTTTACGAGCAGTACTTC	CASSLFGSGSKVYEQYF
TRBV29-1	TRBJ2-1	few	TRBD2	TGCAGCGTCGCCTTGGGGGCGGGGGGCTCCTACAATGAGCAGTTCTTC	CSVALGAGGSYNEQFF
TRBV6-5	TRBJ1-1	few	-	TGTGCCAGCAAAACGGACACTGAAGCTTTCTTT	CASKTDTEAFF
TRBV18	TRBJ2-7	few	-	TGTGCCAGCTCAACCAGGAAAGGGTACGAGCAGTACTTC	CASSTRKGYEQYF
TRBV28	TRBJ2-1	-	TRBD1	TGTGCCAGCAGCCTAGGCGGGACAGGAGACAATGAGCAGTTCTTC	CASSLGGTGDNEQFF
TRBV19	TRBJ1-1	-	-	TGTGCCAGTATTTGGGGGCTCGGACAGTTCGCTTTT	CASIWGLGQFAF
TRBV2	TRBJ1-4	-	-	TGTGCCAGCAGACTTGTGGAGAGTCTGTTTTTT	CASRLVESLFF
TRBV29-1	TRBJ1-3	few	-	TGCAGCGCCGGGCCCGACGGAAACACCATATATTTT	CSAGPDGNTIYF
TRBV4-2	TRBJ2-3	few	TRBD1	TGTGCCAGCAGCCTGGGGACAGGGGTCACAGATACGCAGTATTTT	CASSLGTGVTDTQYF
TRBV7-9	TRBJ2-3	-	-	TGTGCCAGCAGCCTCTTATTGGATACGCAGTATTTT	CASSLLLDTQYF
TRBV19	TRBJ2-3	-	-	TGTGCCAGTACACCCTTCGGGCGGGGAGATACGCAGTATTTT	CASTPFGRGDTQYF
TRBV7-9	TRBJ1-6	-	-	TGTGCCAGCAGTCTGGGGTCTAATTCACCCCTCCACTTT	CASSLGSNSPLHF
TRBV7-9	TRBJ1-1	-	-	TGTGCCAGCAGCTTATCTTCTGCTATGGACACTGAAGCTTTCTTT	CASSLSSAMDTEAFF
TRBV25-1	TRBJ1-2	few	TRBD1	TGTGCCAGCAGTTGGGACAGAGGCTATGGCTACACCTTC	CASSWDRGYGYTF
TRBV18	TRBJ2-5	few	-	TGTGCCAGCTCACCTCTTGGAGAGACCCAGTACTTC	CASSPLGETQYF
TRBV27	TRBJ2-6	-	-	TGTGCCAGCAGTTTTGGCGCCTCTGGGGCCAACGTCCTGACTTTC	CASSFGASGANVLTF
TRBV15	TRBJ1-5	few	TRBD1	TGTGCCACCAGCAGCACAGACAGGGTACGTCAGCCCCAGCATTTT	CATSSTDRVRQPQHF
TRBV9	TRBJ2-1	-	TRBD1	TGTGCCAGCAGCTCCAGGACAGGGACGGGTTACAATGAGCAGTTCTTC	CASSSRTGTGYNEQFF
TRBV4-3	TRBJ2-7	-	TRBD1	TGCGCCAGCAGCCAAGTAACCGGGACAGAAGCCTACGAGCAGTACTTC	CASSQVTGTEAYEQYF
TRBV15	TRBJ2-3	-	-	TGTGCCACCAGCAGAGAACGAAGCACAGATACGCAGTATTTT	CATSRERSTDTQYF
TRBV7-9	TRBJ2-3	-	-	TGTGCCAGCAGCTTAAAGAGCCCCGTTCCCACAGATACGCAGTATTTT	CASSLKSPVPTDTQYF
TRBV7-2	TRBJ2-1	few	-	TGTGCCAGCAGCTTCTGGGATGAGCAGTTCTTC	CASSFWDEQFF
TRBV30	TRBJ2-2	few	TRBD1	TGTGCCTGGAGGAGACAGGGGGCGGTCGGGGAGCTGTTTTTT	CAWRRQGAVGELFF
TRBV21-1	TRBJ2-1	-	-	TGTGCCAGCGGGCCCTCCGAGAATGTTGAGCAGTTCTTC	CASGPSENVEQFF
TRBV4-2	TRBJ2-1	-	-	TGTGCCAGCAGCCAAGTAGCCTTTGAGCAGTTCTTC	CASSQVAFEQFF
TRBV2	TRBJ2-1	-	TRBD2	TGTGCCAGCAGACCCGGGACTACACACAATGAGCAGTTCTTC	CASRPGTTHNEQFF
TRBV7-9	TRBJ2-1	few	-	TGTGCCAGCAGCTTAGACAGGGTACACAAAAGGGACTCCTACAATGAGCAGTTCTTC	CASSLDRVHKRDSYNEQFF
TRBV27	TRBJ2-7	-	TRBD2	TGTGCCAGCAGTTCCCTAGCGGGCTCCACCTACGAGCAGTACTTC	CASSSLAGSTYEQYF
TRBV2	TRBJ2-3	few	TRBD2	TGTGCCAGTGGGCTCCAGGGACTAGCGCCTACAGATACGCAGTATTTT	CASGLQGLAPTDTQYF
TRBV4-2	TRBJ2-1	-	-	TGTGCCAGCAGCCAAGACCTCAGTGGGTTCAGCTCCTACAATGAGCAGTTCTTC	CASSQDLSGFSSYNEQFF
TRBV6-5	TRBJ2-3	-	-	TGTGCCAGCAGTTACTGGTCTAGCACAGATACGCAGTATTTT	CASSYWSSTDTQYF
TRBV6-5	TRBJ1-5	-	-	TGTGCCAGCAGTTACTTCGGGAATCAGCCCCAGCATTTT	CASSYFGNQPQHF